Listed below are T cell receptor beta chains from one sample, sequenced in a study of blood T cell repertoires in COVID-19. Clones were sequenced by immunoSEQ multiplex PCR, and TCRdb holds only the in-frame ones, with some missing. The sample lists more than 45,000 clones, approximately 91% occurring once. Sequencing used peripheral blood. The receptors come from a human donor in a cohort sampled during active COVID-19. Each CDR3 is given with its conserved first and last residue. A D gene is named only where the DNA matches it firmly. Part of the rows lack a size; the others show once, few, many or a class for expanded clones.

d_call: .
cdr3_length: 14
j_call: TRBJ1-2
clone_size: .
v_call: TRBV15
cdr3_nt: TGTGCCACCAGCAGGGACCCAGGGTTCGATGGCTACACCTTC
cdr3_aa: CATSRDPGFDGYTF

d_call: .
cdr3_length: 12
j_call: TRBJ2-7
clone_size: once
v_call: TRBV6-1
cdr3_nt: TGTGCCAGCAGTGAAGGGAGATACGAGCAGTACTTC
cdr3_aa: CASSEGRYEQYF

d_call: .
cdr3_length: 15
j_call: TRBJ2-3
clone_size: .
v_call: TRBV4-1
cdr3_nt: TGCGCCAGCAGCCAGGCCCTGCGGGGTACAGATACGCAGTATTTT
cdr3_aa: CASSQALRGTDTQYF

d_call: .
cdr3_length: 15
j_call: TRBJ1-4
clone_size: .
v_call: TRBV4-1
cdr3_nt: TGCGCCAGCAGCCAAGAACGAGGCCCCGGGGAAAAACTGTTTTTT
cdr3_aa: CASSQERGPGEKLFF

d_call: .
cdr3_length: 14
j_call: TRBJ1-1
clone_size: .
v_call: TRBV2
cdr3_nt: TGTGCCAGCAGGTTGACAGATCAGAACACTGAAGCTTTCTTT
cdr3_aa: CASRLTDQNTEAFF

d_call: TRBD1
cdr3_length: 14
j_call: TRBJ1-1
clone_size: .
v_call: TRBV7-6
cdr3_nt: TGTGCCAGCAGTAGGGACAGGCTGAACACTGAAGCTTTCTTT
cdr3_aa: CASSRDRLNTEAFF

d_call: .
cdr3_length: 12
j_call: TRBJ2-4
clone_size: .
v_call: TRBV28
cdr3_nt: TGTGCCAGCAGTCTAGAGGGCCGGAGAAGATACTTC
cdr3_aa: CASSLEGRRRYF

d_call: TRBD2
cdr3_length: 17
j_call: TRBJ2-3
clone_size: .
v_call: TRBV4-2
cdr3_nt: TGTGCCAGCAGCCAAGATCCCCTAGCGGGGACCTCAGATACGCAGTATTTT
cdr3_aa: CASSQDPLAGTSDTQYF

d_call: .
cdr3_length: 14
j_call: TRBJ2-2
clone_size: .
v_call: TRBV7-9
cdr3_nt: TGTGCCAGCAGCTTACCTACAGTCACCGGGGAGCTGTTTTTT
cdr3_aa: CASSLPTVTGELFF

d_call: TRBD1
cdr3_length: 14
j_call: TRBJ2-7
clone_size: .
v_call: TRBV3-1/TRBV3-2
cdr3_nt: TGTGCCAGCAGCCAAGGACAGGGGGCGGGCGAGCAGTACTTC
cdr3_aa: CASSQGQGAGEQYF

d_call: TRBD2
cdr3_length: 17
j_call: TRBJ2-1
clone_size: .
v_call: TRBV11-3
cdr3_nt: TGTGCCAGCAGCACAAGCACTAGCGGGCATTTCTACAATGAGCAGTTCTTC
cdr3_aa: CASSTSTSGHFYNEQFF

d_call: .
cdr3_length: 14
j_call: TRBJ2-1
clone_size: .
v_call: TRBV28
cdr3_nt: TGTGCCAGCAGCATCAGCCTGGGGGGCAATGAGCAGTTCTTC
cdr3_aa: CASSISLGGNEQFF

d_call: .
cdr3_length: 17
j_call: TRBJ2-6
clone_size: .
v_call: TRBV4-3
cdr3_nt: TGCGCCAGCAGCCAAGATCTACAGACATCTGGGGCCAACGTCCTGACTTTC
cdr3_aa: CASSQDLQTSGANVLTF

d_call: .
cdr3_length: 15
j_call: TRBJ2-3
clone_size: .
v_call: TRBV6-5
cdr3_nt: TGTGCCAGCAGCCTGGGGGGGGCTAGCACAGATACGCAGTATTTT
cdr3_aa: CASSLGGASTDTQYF

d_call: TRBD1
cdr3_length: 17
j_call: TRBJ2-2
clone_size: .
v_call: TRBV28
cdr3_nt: TGTGCCAGCAGCCCCGTACAGGGGGCGCGGGGTCCCGGGGAGCTGTTTTTT
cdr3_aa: CASSPVQGARGPGELFF

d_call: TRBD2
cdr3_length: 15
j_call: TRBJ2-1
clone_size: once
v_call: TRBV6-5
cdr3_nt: TGTGCCAGCAGTTACCGGGAGGTAACCTACAATGAGCAGTTCTTC
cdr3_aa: CASSYREVTYNEQFF

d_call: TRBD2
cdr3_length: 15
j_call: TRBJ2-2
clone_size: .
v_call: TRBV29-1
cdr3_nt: TGCAGCGTTAAGGCGGGGGGGCCTCACACCGGGGAGCTGTTTTTT
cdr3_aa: CSVKAGGPHTGELFF

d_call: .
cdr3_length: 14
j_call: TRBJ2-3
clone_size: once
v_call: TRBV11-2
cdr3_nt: TGTGCCAGCAGCTTAACAGGGTACACAGATACGCAGTATTTT
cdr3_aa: CASSLTGYTDTQYF

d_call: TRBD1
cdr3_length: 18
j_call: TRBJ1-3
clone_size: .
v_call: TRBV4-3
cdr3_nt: TGCGCCAGCAGCCAAGGGTTCAGGGACAGGGTGTATCGAAACACCATATATTTT
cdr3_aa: CASSQGFRDRVYRNTIYF

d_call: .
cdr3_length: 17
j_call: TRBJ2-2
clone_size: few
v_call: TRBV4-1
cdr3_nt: TGCGCCAGCAGCCAAGATCCCAGGGGGGCGAACACCGGGGAGCTGTTTTTT
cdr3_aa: CASSQDPRGANTGELFF

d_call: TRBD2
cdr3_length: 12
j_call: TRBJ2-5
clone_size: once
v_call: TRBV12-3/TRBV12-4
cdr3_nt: TGTGCCAGCAATGCGGGGGGGGAGACCCAGTACTTC
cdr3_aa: CASNAGGETQYF

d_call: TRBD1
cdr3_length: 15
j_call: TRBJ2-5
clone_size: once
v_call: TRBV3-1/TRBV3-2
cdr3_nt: TGTGCCAGCAGCGACAGGGGGCGGGGGCAAGAGACCCAGTACTTC
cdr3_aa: CASSDRGRGQETQYF

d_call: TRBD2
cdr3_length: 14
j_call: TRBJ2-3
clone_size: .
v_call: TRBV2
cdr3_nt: TGTGCCAGCGGGGCTAGCGGGGTGACAGATACGCAGTATTTT
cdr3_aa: CASGASGVTDTQYF

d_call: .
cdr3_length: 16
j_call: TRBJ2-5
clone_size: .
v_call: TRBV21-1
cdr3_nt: TGTGCCAGCAGCCAGTCAGCGGACGGGATAGAAGAGACCCAGTACTTC
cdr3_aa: CASSQSADGIEETQYF

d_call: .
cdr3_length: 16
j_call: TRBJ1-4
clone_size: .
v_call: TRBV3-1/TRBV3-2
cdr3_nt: TGTGCCAGCAGCCAAGCCGGGTTGAGTGGTGGGGAAAAACTGTTTTTT
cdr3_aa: CASSQAGLSGGEKLFF

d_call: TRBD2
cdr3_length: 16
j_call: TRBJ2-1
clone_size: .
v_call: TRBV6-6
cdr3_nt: TGTGCCAGCAGCTCTTCGGGACTAAGCTCCTACAATGAGCAGTTCTTC
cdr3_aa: CASSSSGLSSYNEQFF

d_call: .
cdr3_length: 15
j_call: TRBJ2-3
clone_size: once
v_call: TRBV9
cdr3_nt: TGTGCCAGCAGCGTAGACGGGGGGCACACAGATACGCAGTATTTT
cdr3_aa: CASSVDGGHTDTQYF

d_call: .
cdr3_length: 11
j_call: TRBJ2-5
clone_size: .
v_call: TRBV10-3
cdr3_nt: TGTGCCATCAGTGCTCGAGAGACCCAGTACTTC
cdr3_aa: CAISARETQYF

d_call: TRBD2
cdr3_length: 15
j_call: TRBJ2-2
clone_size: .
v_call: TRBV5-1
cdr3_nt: TGCGCCAGCAGCTTGGATAGCGGGAGGGCCGGGGAGCTGTTTTTT
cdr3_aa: CASSLDSGRAGELFF

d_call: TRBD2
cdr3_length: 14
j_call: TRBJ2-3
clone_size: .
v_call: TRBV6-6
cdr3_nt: TGTGCCAGCTCGAGGGGACTAGCCGGAGATACGCAGTATTTT
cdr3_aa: CASSRGLAGDTQYF

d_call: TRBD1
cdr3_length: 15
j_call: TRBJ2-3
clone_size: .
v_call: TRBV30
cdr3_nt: TGTGCCTGGAGTACGGGACAGGGGGGCACAGATACGCAGTATTTT
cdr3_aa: CAWSTGQGGTDTQYF

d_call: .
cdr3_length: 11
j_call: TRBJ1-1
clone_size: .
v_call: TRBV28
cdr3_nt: TGTGCCAGCACCTCCCGGACTGAAGCTTTCTTT
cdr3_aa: CASTSRTEAFF

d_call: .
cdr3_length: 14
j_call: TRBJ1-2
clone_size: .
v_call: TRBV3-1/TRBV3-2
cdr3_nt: TGTGCCAGCAGCGAAGACCCGGACGGGAGAGGCTACACCTTC
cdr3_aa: CASSEDPDGRGYTF

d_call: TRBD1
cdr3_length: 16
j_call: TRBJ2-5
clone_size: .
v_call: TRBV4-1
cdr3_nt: TGCGCCAGCAGCCAACACGGACAGGGAACGGGAGAGACCCAGTACTTC
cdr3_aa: CASSQHGQGTGETQYF

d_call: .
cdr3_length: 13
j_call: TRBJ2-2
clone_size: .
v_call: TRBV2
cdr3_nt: TGTGCCAGCACTACGGAGTCGGACGGGGAGCTGTTTTTT
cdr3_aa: CASTTESDGELFF

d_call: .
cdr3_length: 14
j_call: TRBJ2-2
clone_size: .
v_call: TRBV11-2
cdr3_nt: TGTGCCAGCAGCTTCGCGGGAAACACCGGGGAGCTGTTTTTT
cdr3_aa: CASSFAGNTGELFF

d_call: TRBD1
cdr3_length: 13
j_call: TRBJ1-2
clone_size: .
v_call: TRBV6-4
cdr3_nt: TGTGCCAGCAGTGATGTTCAGGGGGGTGGCTACACCTTC
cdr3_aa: CASSDVQGGGYTF

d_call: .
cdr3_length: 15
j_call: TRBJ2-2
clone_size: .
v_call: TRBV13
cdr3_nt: TGTGCCAGCAGCCCGAGAGGGACTTACACCGGGGAGCTGTTTTTT
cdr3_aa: CASSPRGTYTGELFF

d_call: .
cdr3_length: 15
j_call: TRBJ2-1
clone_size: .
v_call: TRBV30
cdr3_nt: TGTGCCTGGAGTGAGCGCCTGAGCTCCTACAATGAGCAGTTCTTC
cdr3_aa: CAWSERLSSYNEQFF

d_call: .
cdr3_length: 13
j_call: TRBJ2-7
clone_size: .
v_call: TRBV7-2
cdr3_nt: TGTGCCAGCAGCTTTACGACAGGCTACGAGCAGTACTTC
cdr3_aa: CASSFTTGYEQYF

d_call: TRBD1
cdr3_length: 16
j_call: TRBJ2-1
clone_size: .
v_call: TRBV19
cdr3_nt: TGTGCCAGTAGTATAGCTCGGGGACAGGGGTACAATGAGCAGTTCTTC
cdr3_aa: CASSIARGQGYNEQFF

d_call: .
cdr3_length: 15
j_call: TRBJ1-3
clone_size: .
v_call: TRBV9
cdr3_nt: TGTGCCAGCAGCGCAGACAATAACCTTGGAAACACCATATATTTT
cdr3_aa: CASSADNNLGNTIYF

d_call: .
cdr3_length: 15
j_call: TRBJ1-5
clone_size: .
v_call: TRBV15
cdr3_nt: TGTGCCACCAGCAGGGAGGGGCTGGCCAATCAGCCCCAGCATTTT
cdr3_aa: CATSREGLANQPQHF

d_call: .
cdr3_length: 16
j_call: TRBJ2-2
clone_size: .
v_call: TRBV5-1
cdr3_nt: TGCGCCAGCAGGAAGCCCGGGGACGGGAGCACCGGGGAGCTGTTTTTT
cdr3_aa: CASRKPGDGSTGELFF

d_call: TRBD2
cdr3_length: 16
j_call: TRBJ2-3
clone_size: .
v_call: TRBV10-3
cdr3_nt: TGTGCCATCAGTGAGCTCACTAGCGGGGCGCCAGATACGCAGTATTTT
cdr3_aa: CAISELTSGAPDTQYF

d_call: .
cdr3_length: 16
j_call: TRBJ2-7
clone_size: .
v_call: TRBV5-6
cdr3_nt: TGTGCCAGCAGCTATCAGGGGCCTGTTATTGCCTACGAGCAGTACTTC
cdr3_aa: CASSYQGPVIAYEQYF

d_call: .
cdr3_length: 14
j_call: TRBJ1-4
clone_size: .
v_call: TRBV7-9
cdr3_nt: TGTGCCAGCAGTCTACAGGGTACTAATGAAAAACTGTTTTTT
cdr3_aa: CASSLQGTNEKLFF

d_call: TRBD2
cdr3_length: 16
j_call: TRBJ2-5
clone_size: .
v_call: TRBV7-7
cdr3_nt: TGTGCTAGCAGCTTCGGAAGCACTAGCGGGGAAGAGACCCAGTACTTC
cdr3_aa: CASSFGSTSGEETQYF

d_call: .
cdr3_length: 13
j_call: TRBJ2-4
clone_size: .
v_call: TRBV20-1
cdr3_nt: TGCAGTGCTAGTCTCCAGGAGGGAAACATTCAGTACTTC
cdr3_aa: CSASLQEGNIQYF

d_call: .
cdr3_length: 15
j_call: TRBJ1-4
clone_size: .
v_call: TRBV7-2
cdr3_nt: TGTGCCAGCAGCCCTAAGAGGAGTCTGAATGAAAAACTGTTTTTT
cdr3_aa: CASSPKRSLNEKLFF

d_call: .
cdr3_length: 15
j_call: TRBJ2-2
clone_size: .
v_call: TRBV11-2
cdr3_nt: TGTGCCAGCAGCTTAGCGGGAGTGAACACCGGGGAGCTGTTTTTT
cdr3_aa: CASSLAGVNTGELFF

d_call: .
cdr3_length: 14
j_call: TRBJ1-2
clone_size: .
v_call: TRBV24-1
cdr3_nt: TGTGCCACCAGTGACCCCAGACACTCCTATGGCTACACCTTC
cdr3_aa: CATSDPRHSYGYTF

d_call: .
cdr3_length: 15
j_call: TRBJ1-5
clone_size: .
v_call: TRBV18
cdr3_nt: TGTGCCAGCTCGTCACTCGGGGGTTCGAATCAGCCCCAGCATTTT
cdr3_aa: CASSSLGGSNQPQHF